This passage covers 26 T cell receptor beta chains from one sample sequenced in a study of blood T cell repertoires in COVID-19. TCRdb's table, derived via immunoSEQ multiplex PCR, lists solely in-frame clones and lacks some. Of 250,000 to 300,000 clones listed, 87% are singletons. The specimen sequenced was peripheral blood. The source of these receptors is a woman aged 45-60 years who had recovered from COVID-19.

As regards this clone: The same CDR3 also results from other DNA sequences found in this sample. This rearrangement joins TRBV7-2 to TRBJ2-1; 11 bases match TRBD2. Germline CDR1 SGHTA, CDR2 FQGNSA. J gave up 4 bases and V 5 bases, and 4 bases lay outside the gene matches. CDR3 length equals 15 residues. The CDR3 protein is CASSPWTSGYNEQFF. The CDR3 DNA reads TGTGCCAGCAGCCCCTGGACTAGCGGGTACAATGAGCAGTTCTTC.

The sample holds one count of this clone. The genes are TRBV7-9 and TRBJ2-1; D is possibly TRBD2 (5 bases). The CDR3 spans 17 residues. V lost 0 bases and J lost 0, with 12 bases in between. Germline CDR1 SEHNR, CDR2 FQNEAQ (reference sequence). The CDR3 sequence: CASSLAPGKSSYNEQFF. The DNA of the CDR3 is TGTGCCAGCAGCTTAGCACCCGGGAAAAGCTCCTACAATGAGCAGTTCTTC.

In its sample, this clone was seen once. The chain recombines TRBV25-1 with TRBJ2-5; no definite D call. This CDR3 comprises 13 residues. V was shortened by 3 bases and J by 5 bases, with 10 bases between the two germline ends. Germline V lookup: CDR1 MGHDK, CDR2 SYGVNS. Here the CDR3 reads CASSDMFLETQYF. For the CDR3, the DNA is TGTGCCAGCAGTGATATGTTCCTGGAGACCCAGTACTTC.

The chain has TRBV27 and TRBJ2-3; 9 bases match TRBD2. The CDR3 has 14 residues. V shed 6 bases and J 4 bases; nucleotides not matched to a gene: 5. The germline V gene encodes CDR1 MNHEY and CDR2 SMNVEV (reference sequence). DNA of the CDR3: TGTGCCAGCAGCCTAGCGGGATTCCCAGATACGCAGTATTTT. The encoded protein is CASSLAGFPDTQYF.

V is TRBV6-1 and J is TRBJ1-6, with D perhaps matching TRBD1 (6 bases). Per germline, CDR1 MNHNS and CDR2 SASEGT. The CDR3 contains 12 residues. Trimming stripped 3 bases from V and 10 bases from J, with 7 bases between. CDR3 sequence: CASSERGSPLHF. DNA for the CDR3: TGTGCCAGCAGTGAGAGGGGGTCACCCCTCCACTTT.

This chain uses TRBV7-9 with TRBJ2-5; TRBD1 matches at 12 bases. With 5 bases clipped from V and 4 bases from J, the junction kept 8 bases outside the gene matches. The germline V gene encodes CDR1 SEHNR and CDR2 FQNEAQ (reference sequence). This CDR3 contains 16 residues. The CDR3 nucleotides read TGTGCCAGCAGCCAACCGGGACAGGGGGCCGGAGAGACCCAGTACTTC. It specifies CASSQPGQGAGETQYF.

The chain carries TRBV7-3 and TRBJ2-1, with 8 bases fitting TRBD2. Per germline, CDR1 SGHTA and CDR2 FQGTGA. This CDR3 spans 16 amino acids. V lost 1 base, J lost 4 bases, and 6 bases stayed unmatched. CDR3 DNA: TGTGCCAGCAGCTTAATAGCGGGAAGACCTTACAATGAGCAGTTCTTC. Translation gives CASSLIAGRPYNEQFF.

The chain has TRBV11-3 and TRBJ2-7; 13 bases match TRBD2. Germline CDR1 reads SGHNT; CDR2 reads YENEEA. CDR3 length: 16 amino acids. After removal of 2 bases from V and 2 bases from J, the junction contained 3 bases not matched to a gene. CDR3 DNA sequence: TGTGCCAGCAGCTTATCCGGGACTAGCGGGACCTACGAGCAGTACTTC. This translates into CASSLSGTSGTYEQYF.

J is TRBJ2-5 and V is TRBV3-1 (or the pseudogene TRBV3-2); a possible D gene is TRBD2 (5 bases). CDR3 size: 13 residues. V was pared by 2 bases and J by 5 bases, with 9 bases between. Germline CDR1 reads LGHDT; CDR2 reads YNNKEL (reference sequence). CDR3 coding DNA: TGTGCCAGCAGCCAACGAGGGAAGGAGACCCAGTACTTC. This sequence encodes CASSQRGKETQYF.

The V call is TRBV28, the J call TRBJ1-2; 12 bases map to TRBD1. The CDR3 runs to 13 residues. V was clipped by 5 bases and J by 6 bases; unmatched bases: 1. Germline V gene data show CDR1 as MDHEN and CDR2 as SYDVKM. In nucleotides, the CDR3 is TGTGCCAGCAGTCGGGACAGGGGGCATGGCTACACCTTC. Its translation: CASSRDRGHGYTF.

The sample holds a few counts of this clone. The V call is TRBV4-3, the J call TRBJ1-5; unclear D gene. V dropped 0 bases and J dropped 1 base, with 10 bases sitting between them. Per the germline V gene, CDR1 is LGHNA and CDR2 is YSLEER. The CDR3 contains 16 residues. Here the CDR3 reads CASSQEPTGSNQPQHF. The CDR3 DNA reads TGCGCCAGCAGCCAAGAGCCGACGGGGAGCAATCAGCCCCAGCATTTT.

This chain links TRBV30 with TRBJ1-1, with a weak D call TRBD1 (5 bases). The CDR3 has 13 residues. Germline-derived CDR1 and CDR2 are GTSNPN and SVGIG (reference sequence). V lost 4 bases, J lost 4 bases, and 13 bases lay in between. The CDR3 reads CAWNAGGGTEAFF. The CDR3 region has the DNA TGTGCCTGGAATGCCGGGGGGGGCACTGAAGCTTTCTTT.

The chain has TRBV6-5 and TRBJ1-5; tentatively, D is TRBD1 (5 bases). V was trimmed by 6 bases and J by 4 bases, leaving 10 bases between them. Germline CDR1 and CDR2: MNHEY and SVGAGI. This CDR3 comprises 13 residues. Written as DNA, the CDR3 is TGTGCCAGCAGCTCGACAGTGAATCAGCCCCAGCATTTT. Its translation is CASSSTVNQPQHF.

DNA of the CDR3: TGTGCCAGCAGCTTAGGATTTTGGGTAGGGGGCGGCAATCAGCCCCAGCATTTT. This gives the protein CASSLGFWVGGGNQPQHF. The chain employs TRBV7-2 and TRBJ1-5, with TRBD1 identical over 7 bases. The junction had 11 bases not matched to a gene; V was cut back by 1 base and J by 2 bases. CDR1 is SGHTA, CDR2 FQGNSA, per germline. CDR3 length: 18 residues.

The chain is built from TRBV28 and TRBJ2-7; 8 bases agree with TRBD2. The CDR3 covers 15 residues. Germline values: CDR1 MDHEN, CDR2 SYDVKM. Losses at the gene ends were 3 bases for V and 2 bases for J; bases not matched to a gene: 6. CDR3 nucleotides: TGTGCCAGCAGTTTGTTCAGCGGGGGAACCTACGAGCAGTACTTC. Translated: CASSLFSGGTYEQYF.

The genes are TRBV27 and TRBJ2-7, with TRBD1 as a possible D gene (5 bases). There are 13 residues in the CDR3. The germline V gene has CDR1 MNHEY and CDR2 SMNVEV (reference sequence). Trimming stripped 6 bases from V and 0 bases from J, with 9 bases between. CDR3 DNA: TGTGCCAGCAGAGTAGGGGACTCCTACGAGCAGTACTTC. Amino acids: CASRVGDSYEQYF.

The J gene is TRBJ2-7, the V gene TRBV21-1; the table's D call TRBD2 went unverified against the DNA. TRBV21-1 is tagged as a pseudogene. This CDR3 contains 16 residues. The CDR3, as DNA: TGTGCCAGCAGCAAAGTGTCGGCGGGAGGGCCCCACGAGCAGTACTTC. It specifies CASSKVSAGGPHEQYF.

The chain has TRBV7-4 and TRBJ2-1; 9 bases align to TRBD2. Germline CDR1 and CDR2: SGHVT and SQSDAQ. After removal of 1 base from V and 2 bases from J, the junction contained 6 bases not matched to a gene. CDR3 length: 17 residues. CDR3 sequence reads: CASSLGSSGKTYNEQFF. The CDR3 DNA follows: TGTGCCAGCAGCTTAGGGTCTAGCGGGAAGACCTACAATGAGCAGTTCTTC. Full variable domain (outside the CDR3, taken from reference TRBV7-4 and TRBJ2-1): GAGVSQSPRYKVAKRGRDVALRCDSISGHVTLYWYRQTLGQGSEVLTYSQSDAQRDKSGRPSGRFSAERPERSVSTLKIQRTEQGDSAVYLCASSLGSSGKTYNEQFFGPGTRLTVL.

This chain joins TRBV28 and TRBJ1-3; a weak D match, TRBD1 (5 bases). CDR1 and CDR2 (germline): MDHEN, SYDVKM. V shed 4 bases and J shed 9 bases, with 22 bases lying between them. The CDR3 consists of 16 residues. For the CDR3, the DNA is TGTGCCAGCAGTTCTTCACCGGGACTCCAACGGGCCACCATATATTTT. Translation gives CASSSSPGLQRATIYF.

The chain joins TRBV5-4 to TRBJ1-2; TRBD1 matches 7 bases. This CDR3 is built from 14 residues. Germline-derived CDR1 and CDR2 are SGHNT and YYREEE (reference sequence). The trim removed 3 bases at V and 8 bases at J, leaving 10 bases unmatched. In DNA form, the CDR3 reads TGTGCCAGCAGCTGGAACGGACAGGCGGAGGGCTACACCTTC. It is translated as CASSWNGQAEGYTF. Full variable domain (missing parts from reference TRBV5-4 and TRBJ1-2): ETGVTQSPTHLIKTRGQQVTLRCSSQSGHNTVSWYQQALGQGPQFIFQYYREEENGRGNFPPRFSGLQFPNYSSELNVNALELDDSALYLCASSWNGQAEGYTFGSGTRLTVV.

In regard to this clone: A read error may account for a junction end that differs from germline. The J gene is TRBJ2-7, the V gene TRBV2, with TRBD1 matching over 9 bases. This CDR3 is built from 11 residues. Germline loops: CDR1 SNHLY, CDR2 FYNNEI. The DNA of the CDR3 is TGCGCCGGGACAGGGAGCGACGAGCAGTACTTC. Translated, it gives CAGTGSDEQYF.

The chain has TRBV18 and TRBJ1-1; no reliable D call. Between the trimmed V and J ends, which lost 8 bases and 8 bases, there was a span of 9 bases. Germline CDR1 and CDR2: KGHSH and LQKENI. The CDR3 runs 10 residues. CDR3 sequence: CASRRLEAFF. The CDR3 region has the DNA TGTGCCAGCCGCAGGTTAGAAGCTTTCTTT. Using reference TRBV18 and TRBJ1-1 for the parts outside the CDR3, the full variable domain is NAGVMQNPRHLVRRRGQEARLRCSPMKGHSHVYWYRQLPEEGLKFMVYLQKENIIDESGMPKERFSAEFPKEGPSILRIQQVVRGDSAAYFCASRRLEAFFGQGTRLTVV.

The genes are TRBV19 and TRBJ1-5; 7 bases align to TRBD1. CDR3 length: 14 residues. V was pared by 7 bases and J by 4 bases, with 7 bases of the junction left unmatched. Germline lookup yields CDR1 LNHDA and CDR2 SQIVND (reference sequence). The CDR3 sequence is CASKETGLNQPQHF. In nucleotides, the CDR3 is TGTGCCAGTAAGGAGACAGGGTTGAATCAGCCCCAGCATTTT.

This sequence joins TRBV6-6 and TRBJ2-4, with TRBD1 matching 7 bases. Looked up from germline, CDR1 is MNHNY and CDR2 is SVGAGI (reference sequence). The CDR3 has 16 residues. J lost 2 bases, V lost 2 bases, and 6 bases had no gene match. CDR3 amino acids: CASSYRTGVTKNIQYF. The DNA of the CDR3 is TGTGCCAGCAGTTACCGGACAGGCGTAACCAAAAACATTCAGTACTTC.

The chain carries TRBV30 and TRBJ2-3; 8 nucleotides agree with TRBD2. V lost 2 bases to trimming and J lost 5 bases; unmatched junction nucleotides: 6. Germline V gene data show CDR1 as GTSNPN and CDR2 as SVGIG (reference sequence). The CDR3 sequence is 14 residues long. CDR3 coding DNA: TGTGCCTGGAGTAAAGGAACTAGCGGAGATACGCAGTATTTT. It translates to CAWSKGTSGDTQYF.

CDR3 region: CSASRPADFYEQYF. The CDR3 DNA follows: TGCAGTGCTAGTAGGCCGGCAGACTTCTACGAGCAGTACTTC. The rearrangement joins TRBV20-1 to TRBJ2-7; D gene ambiguous. The CDR3 contains 14 residues. V gave up 3 bases and J gave up 3 bases, with 15 bases separating them. Germline V gives CDR1 DFQATT, CDR2 SNEGSKA (reference sequence).